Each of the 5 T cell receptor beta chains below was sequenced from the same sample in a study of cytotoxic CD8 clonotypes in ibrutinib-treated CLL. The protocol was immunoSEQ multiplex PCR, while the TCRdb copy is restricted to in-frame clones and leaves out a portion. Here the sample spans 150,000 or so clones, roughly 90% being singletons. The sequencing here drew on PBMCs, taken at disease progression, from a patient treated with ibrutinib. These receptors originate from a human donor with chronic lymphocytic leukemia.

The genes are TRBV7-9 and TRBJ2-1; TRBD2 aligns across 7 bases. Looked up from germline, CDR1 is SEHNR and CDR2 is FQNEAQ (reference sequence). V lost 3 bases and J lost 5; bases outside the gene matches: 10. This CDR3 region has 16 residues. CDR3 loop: CASSLTLAEGHNEQFF. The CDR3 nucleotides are TGTGCCAGCAGCTTGACGCTAGCGGAAGGTCACAATGAGCAGTTCTTC. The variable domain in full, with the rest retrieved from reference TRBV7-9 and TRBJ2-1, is DTGVSQNPRHKITKRGQNVTFRCDPISEHNRLYWYRQTLGQGPEFLTYFQNEAQLEKSRLLSDRFSAERPKGSFSTLEIQRTEQGDSAMYLCASSLTLAEGHNEQFFGPGTRLTVL.

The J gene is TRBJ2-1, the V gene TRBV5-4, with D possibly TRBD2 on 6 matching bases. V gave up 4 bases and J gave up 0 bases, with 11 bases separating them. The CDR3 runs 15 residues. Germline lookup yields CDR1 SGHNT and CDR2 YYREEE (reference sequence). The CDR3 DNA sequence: TGTGCCAGCAGCCGGGACGGGAGCTCCTACAATGAGCAGTTCTTC. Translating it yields CASSRDGSSYNEQFF.

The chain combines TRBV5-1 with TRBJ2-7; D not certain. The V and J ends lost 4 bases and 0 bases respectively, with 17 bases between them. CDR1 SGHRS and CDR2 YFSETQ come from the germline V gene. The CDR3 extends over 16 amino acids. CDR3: CASSPDAGSFSYEQYF. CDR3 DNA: TGCGCCAGCAGCCCGGACGCTGGTTCATTCTCCTACGAGCAGTACTTC.

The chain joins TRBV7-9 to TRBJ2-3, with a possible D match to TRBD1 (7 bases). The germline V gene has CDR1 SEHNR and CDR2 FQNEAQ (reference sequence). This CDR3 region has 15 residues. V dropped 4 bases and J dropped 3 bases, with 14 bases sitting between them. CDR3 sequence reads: CASSWTGGGTDTQYF. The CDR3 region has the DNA TGTGCCAGCAGCTGGACAGGAGGGGGGACAGATACGCAGTATTTT.

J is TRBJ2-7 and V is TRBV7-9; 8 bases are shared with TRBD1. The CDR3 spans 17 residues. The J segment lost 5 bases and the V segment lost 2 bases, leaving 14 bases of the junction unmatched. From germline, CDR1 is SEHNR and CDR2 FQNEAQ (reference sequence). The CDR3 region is CASSLRKGGTGDHEQYF. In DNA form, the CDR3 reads TGTGCCAGCAGCTTAAGAAAAGGAGGGACAGGTGATCACGAGCAGTACTTC. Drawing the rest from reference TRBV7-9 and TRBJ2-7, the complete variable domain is DTGVSQNPRHKITKRGQNVTFRCDPISEHNRLYWYRQTLGQGPEFLTYFQNEAQLEKSRLLSDRFSAERPKGSFSTLEIQRTEQGDSAMYLCASSLRKGGTGDHEQYFGPGTRLTVT.